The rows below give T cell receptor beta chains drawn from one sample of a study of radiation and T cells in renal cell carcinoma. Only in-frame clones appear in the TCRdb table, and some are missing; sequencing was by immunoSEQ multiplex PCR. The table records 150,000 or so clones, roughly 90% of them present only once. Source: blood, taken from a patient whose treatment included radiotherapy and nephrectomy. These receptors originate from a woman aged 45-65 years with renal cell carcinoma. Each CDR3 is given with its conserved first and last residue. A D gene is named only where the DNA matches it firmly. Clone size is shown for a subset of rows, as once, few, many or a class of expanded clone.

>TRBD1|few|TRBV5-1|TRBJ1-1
TGCGCCAGCAAGATAGGAGGGGGCGTTCGGGACACTGAAGCTTTCTTT
CASKIGGGVRDTEAFF
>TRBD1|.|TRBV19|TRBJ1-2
TGTGCCAGTAGGGGGACAGGGGGGTTGTATGGCTACACCTTC
CASRGTGGLYGYTF
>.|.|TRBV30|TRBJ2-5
TGTGCCTGGACTGCAGGGGGGGAGACCCAGTACTTC
CAWTAGGETQYF
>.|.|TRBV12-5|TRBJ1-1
TGTGCTAGTGGTCCCTCCCGGTTCACTGAAGCTTTCTTT
CASGPSRFTEAFF
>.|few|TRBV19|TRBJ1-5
TGTGCCAGTAGTATGGACGGGAAGAAGCCCCAGCATTTT
CASSMDGKKPQHF
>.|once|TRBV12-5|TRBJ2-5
TGTGCTAGTGGTTTGGGCCAGGCGGAGACCCAGTACTTC
CASGLGQAETQYF
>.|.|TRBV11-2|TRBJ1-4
TGTGCCAGCAGCCCAAGTGGGGGATGGGAAAAACTGTTTTTT
CASSPSGGWEKLFF
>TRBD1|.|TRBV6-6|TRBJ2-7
TGTGCCAGCAGTTCCAGGACAGGAGGCAACGAGCAGTACTTC
CASSSRTGGNEQYF
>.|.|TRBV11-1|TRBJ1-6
TGTGCCAGCAGCCTCCGGGACACCGGTTCACCCCTCCACTTT
CASSLRDTGSPLHF
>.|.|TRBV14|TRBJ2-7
TGTGCCAGCAGCCAAGAGGTCGCGGGGAAATCCTACGAGCAGTACTTC
CASSQEVAGKSYEQYF
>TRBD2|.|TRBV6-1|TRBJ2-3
TGTGCCAGCAGTCTAGCGGGGGGTTACACAGATACGCAGTATTTT
CASSLAGGYTDTQYF
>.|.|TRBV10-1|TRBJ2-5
TGCGCCAGCGGGGATTTTCAAATTGGGGGCCAGTACTTC
CASGDFQIGGQYF
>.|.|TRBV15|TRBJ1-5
TGTGCCACCAGCTTAGACGGAAACAATCAGCCCCAGCATTTT
CATSLDGNNQPQHF
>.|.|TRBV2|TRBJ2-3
TGTGCCAGCAGGGGGGGCATAGGAACAGATACGCAGTATTTT
CASRGGIGTDTQYF
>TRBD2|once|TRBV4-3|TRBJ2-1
TGCGCCAGCAGCCAGGGGACTAGCGGAAACAATGAGCAGTTCTTC
CASSQGTSGNNEQFF
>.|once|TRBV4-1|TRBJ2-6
TGCGCCAGCAGCCAGGAAGCGCACTCTGGGGCCAACGTCCTGACTTTC
CASSQEAHSGANVLTF
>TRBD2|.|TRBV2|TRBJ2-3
TGTGCCAGCAGTACTAGCGGGGGGGCTACAGATACGCAGTATTTT
CASSTSGGATDTQYF
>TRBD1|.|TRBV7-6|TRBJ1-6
TGTGCCAGCAGCTTAGGGACAGGGGAAACACCCCTCCACTTT
CASSLGTGETPLHF
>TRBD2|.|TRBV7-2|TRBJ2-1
TGTGCCAGCAGCTTACAAGGACTAGCGGGGGGTCGAAATGAGCAGTTCTTC
CASSLQGLAGGRNEQFF
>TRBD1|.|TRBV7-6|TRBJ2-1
TGTGCCAGCAGCTTAATGACAGGGTCCGATGAGCAGTTCTTC
CASSLMTGSDEQFF
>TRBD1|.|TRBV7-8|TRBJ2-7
TGTGCCAGCAGCGCCGGGTCAGGGGGCCTATACGAGCAGTACTTC
CASSAGSGGLYEQYF